What follows describes a single TCR beta chain. Its antigen is not known. Produced via immunoSEQ multiplex PCR; TCRdb's table is partial and in-frame only. Counted here are 50,000 or so clones, nearly 90% occurring once; the ten biggest clones make up 11% to 15%. These data originate in a study of PD-1 blockade in classical Hodgkin lymphoma. About the study: Administration of nivolumab to patients was at 3 mg/kg intravenously every 2 weeks.

Germline values: CDR1 SGHAT, CDR2 FQNNGV. Trimming took 2 bases from V and 6 from J, leaving 13 bases between them. The CDR3 is made up of 15 amino acids. Regarding the study as a whole: It was reported that newly diagnosed patients had less baseline TCR diversity than healthy donors.

Time point: cycle 4 day 1 (C4D1), after less than 7 weeks of nivolumab. Relapse was seen in all patients after autologous stem cell transplantation, and brentuximab vedotin exposure was variable. The chain joins TRBV11-2 to TRBJ2-2; D not certain. The specimen was peripheral blood mononuclear cells (PBMCs), collected before the fourth cycle of nivolumab. The sequence came from a human donor with classical Hodgkin lymphoma. The CDR3 is CASSLIKPGAGELFF. The CDR3, as DNA: TGTGCCAGCAGCTTAATAAAGCCCGGCGCCGGGGAGCTGTTTTTT.